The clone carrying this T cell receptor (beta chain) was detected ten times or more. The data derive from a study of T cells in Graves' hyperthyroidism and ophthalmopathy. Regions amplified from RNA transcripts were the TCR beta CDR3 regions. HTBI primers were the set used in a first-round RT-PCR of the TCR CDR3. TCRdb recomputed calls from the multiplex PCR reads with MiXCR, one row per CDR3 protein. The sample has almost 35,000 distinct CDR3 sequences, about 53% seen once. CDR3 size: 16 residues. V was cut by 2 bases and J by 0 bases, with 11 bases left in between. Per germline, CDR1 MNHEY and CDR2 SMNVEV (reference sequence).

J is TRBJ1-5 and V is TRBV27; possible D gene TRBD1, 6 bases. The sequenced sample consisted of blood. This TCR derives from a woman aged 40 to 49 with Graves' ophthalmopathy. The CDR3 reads CASSLNRANSNQPQHF. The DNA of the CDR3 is TGTGCCAGCAGTTTAAACAGGGCTAATAGCAATCAGCCCCAGCATTTT.